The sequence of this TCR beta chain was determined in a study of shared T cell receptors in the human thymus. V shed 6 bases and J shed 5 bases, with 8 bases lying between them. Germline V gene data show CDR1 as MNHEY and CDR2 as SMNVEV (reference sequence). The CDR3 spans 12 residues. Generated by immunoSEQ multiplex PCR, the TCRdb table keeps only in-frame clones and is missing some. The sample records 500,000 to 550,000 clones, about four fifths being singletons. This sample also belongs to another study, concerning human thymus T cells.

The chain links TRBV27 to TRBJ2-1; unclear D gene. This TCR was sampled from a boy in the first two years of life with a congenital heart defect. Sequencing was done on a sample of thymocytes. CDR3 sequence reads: CASRAHNNEQFF. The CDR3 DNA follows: TGTGCCAGCAGGGCCCACAACAATGAGCAGTTCTTC.